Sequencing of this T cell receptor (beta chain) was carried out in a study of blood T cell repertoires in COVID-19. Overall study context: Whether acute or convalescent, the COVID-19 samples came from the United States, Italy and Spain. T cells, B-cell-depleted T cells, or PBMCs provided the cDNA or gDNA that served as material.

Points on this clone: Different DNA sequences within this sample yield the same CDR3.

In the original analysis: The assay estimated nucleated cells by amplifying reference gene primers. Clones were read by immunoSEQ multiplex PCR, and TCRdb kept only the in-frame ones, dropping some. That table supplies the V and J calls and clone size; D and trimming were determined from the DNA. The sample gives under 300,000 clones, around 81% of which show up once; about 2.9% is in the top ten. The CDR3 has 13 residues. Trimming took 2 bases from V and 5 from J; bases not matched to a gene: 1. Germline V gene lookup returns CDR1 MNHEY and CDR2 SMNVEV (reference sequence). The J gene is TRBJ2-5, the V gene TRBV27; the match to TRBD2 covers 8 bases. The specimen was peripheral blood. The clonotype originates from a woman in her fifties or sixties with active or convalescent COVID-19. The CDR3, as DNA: TGTGCCAGCAGTTTACGGGAGGGGGAGACCCAGTACTTC. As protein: CASSLREGETQYF.